What follows describes a single TCR beta chain. The record originates from a study of T cells in Graves' hyperthyroidism and ophthalmopathy. The CDR3 runs 15 residues. CDR1 is SQVTM, CDR2 ANQGSEA, per germline. V shed 4 bases and J 6 bases; nucleotides not matched to a gene: 15. Out of about 10 ml of fresh peripheral blood came the PBMCs. RNA transcripts served as the template for amplifying TCR beta CDR3 regions. RT-PCR in the first round (using the HTBI primer set) targeted the TCR CDR3. TCRdb re-called the multiplex PCR reads with MiXCR, one entry per CDR3 protein. The sample includes about 640,000 distinct CDR3 sequences, around 15% of them seen just once.

What was sequenced was blood. The chain uses TRBV29-1 and TRBJ2-7; 7 bases map to TRBD2. This clonotype was sampled from a woman between 50 and 59 years old with Graves' ophthalmopathy. The CDR3 reads CSVVVVGGSGGEQYF. DNA of the CDR3: TGCAGCGTTGTAGTAGTTGGCGGGAGCGGAGGCGAGCAGTACTTC.